The clone carrying this T cell receptor (beta chain) was seen at least ten times. Trimming took off 2 bases at V and 6 bases at J, with 19 bases between the two ends. From germline, CDR1 is MGHRA and CDR2 YSYEKL. There are 16 residues in the CDR3. TCRdb independently ran MiXCR on the 5' RACE reads; one entry per CDR3 protein. The table lists 200,000 to 250,000 distinct CDR3 sequences, roughly 10% of them singletons. This sample stems from a study of T-cell memory formation after mild COVID-19. The genes are TRBV4-1 and TRBJ1-2, with D perhaps matching TRBD1 (5 bases). Sequenced: PBMCs or a T cell subset sorted from them (not recorded which). This TCR derives from a young man who had mild COVID-19 (a few samples of this study predate the infection). Cell type and time point are not known. DNA for the CDR3: TGCGCCAGCAGCCAAATAATTGGACTGGGGCGGGATGGCTACACCTTC. It yields the protein CASSQIIGLGRDGYTF.